This passage covers 15 T cell receptor beta chains from one sample sequenced in a study of PD-L1 blockade in urothelial cancer. TCRdb keeps only in-frame clones here, not all; method: immunoSEQ multiplex PCR. This sample has around 56,000 clones, with more than 70% found just once. The sequences come from PBMCs, collected around atezolizumab (anti-PD-L1) treatment. The receptors were gathered from a man aged 45-60 years with urothelial cancer.

The V gene is TRBV7-9, the J gene TRBJ2-1; 7 positions agree with TRBD1. Trimming removed 8 bases from V and 4 bases from J; junction bases left unmatched: 2. Germline lookup yields CDR1 SEHNR and CDR2 FQNEAQ (reference sequence). The CDR3 is 12 amino acids. The CDR3 reads CASGTEYNEQFF. The CDR3 DNA reads as TGTGCCAGCGGGACAGAATACAATGAGCAGTTCTTC.

CDR3 residues: CASSPNRDSRSLRPPHF. The CDR3 DNA sequence: TGTGCCAGCTCACCTAATCGGGACAGTCGTTCCCTCCGTCCTCCGCATTTT. This chain connects TRBV18 to TRBJ1-5; TRBD1 agrees at 7 bases. Unmatched junction bases numbered 23, after V lost 3 bases and J lost 15 bases. CDR1 KGHSH and CDR2 LQKENI come from the germline V gene. The CDR3 loop spans 17 amino acids.

This clone was observed once. The chain recombines TRBV29-1 with TRBJ2-1; 7 bases line up with TRBD2. CDR1 SQVTM and CDR2 ANQGSEA come from the germline V gene. This CDR3 contains 14 residues. J was trimmed by 8 bases and V by 7 bases; bases with no gene match: 14. CDR3 sequence reads: CSAGNRLADDEQFF. CDR3 bases: TGCAGCGCTGGGAACAGACTAGCTGACGATGAGCAGTTCTTC.

The CDR3 spells CASSNTGKETQYF. CDR3 DNA: TGTGCCAGCAGTAATACAGGGAAAGAGACCCAGTACTTC. The chain employs TRBV6-6 and TRBJ2-5; D perhaps matches TRBD1 (6 bases). Trimming took off 5 bases at V and 3 bases at J, with 10 bases between the two ends. The CDR3 is 13 amino acids. Germline V gives CDR1 MNHNY, CDR2 SVGAGI (reference sequence).

This chain links TRBV6-5 with TRBJ2-3; TRBD2 matches at 10 bases. Germline CDR1 and CDR2: MNHEY and SVGAGI. Unmatched junction bases numbered 3, after V lost 0 bases and J lost 3 bases. This CDR3 has 16 amino acids. The CDR3 DNA sequence: TGTGCCAGCAGTTACTCGGCTAGCGGGAGTACAGATACGCAGTATTTT. Its translation: CASSYSASGSTDTQYF.

This clone was seen only once. The chain employs TRBV7-2 and TRBJ1-5, with 7 nucleotides matching TRBD1. This CDR3 region has 13 residues. The J segment lost 7 bases and the V segment lost 3 bases, leaving 3 bases of the junction unmatched. Germline V CDR1 and CDR2: SGHTA, FQGNSA. In DNA, the CDR3 is TGTGCCAGCAGCTTCGACAGGGCGCAGCCCCAGCATTTT. Amino acid sequence: CASSFDRAQPQHF.

V is TRBV2 and J is TRBJ2-7; 7 bases match TRBD1. Germline V gives CDR1 SNHLY, CDR2 FYNNEI. Unmatched junction bases numbered 17, after V lost 6 bases and J lost 9 bases. The CDR3 loop spans 15 amino acids. In DNA form, the CDR3 reads TGTGCCAGCAGAACCGACAGGGTCCAGGCGGCCGGGCAGTACTTC. As protein: CASRTDRVQAAGQYF. The variable domain in full, completed from reference TRBV2 and TRBJ2-7, reads EPEVTQTPSHQVTQMGQEVILRCVPISNHLYFYWYRQILGQKVEFLVSFYNNEISEKSEIFDDQFSVERPDGSNFTLKIRSTKLEDSAMYFCASRTDRVQAAGQYFGPGTRLTVT.

This rearrangement joins TRBV5-1 to TRBJ2-2, with 13 nucleotides matching TRBD2. Germline loops: CDR1 SGHRS, CDR2 YFSETQ. Losses at the gene ends were 4 bases for V and 5 bases for J; bases not matched to a gene: 14. The CDR3 loop spans 19 amino acids. The CDR3: CASSRRLAGLAGVTGELFF. CDR3 bases: TGCGCCAGCAGCCGGAGGTTGGCCGGACTAGCGGGAGTAACCGGGGAGCTGTTTTTT.

The chain carries TRBV5-1 and TRBJ1-1; D call uncertain. V lost 0 bases and J lost 7, with 13 bases in between. The CDR3 covers 14 residues. Germline V CDR1 and CDR2: SGHRS, YFSETQ. The CDR3 DNA is TGCGCCAGCAGCTTGGTGGGAGGGAGGAATGAAGCTTTCTTT. Residues: CASSLVGGRNEAFF.

The chain is built from TRBV2 and TRBJ2-7; D possibly corresponds to TRBD1 (6 bases). Per the germline V gene, CDR1 is SNHLY and CDR2 is FYNNEI. This CDR3 contains 14 residues. The germline V and J ends were trimmed by 7 bases and 0 bases, with 13 bases remaining between them. CDR3 amino acids: CASNRQESSYEQYF. The CDR3 bases are TGTGCCAGCAACCGACAGGAGAGCTCCTACGAGCAGTACTTC.

The rearrangement joins TRBV28 to TRBJ1-1; 7 bases agree with TRBD1. Trimming cost V 3 bases and J 8 bases; bases outside gene matches: 15. The CDR3 contains 16 residues. Germline V gene sequence: CDR1 MDHEN, CDR2 SYDVKM. DNA of the CDR3: TGTGCCAGCAGTTTGTTTGGCAGACTAAAGACAGGGGAAGCTTTCTTT. Its protein product is CASSLFGRLKTGEAFF.

The V gene is TRBV27, the J gene TRBJ2-5; the match to TRBD2 covers 8 bases. CDR3 size: 17 residues. J gave up 2 bases and V 10 bases, and 18 bases lay outside the gene matches. Germline V gene lookup returns CDR1 MNHEY and CDR2 SMNVEV (reference sequence). The CDR3 is CATSRFGGANRQETQYF. The CDR3 region has the DNA TGTGCCACGAGCCGTTTCGGGGGGGCGAATCGGCAAGAGACCCAGTACTTC.

The V call is TRBV4-2, the J call TRBJ2-7; 7 nucleotides align to TRBD1. CDR3 length: 14 residues. Germline lookup yields CDR1 LGHNA and CDR2 YNFKEQ. Trimming took 4 bases from V and 2 from J; bases not matched to a gene: 5. CDR3 in DNA: TGTGCCAGCAGCCCACTTGGGACAGCCTACGAGCAGTACTTC. Its protein is CASSPLGTAYEQYF.

The chain has TRBV9 and TRBJ2-5; 7 bases align to TRBD1. Germline assignment: CDR1 SGDLS and CDR2 YYNGEE. Trimming took 0 bases from V and 5 from J; bases not matched to a gene: 10. The CDR3 runs 16 residues. DNA of the CDR3: TGTGCCAGCAGCGTAGAGGGGGCAGGGGCAGGGGAGACCCAGTACTTC. This sequence encodes CASSVEGAGAGETQYF.

This rearrangement joins TRBV9 to TRBJ2-4, with D possibly matching TRBD1 (5 bases). Germline lookup yields CDR1 SGDLS and CDR2 YYNGEE. This CDR3 has 18 amino acids. V dropped 0 bases and J dropped 0 bases, with 16 bases sitting between them. CDR3 loop: CASSVGGRTLLAKNIQYF. CDR3 DNA sequence: TGTGCCAGCAGCGTAGGGGGCAGGACGTTGCTAGCCAAAAACATTCAGTACTTC. The whole variable domain, filled in from reference TRBV9 and TRBJ2-4, reads DSGVTQTPKHLITATGQRVTLRCSPRSGDLSVYWYQQSLDQGLQFLIQYYNGEERAKGNILERFSAQQFPDLHSELNLSSLELGDSALYFCASSVGGRTLLAKNIQYFGAGTRLSVL.